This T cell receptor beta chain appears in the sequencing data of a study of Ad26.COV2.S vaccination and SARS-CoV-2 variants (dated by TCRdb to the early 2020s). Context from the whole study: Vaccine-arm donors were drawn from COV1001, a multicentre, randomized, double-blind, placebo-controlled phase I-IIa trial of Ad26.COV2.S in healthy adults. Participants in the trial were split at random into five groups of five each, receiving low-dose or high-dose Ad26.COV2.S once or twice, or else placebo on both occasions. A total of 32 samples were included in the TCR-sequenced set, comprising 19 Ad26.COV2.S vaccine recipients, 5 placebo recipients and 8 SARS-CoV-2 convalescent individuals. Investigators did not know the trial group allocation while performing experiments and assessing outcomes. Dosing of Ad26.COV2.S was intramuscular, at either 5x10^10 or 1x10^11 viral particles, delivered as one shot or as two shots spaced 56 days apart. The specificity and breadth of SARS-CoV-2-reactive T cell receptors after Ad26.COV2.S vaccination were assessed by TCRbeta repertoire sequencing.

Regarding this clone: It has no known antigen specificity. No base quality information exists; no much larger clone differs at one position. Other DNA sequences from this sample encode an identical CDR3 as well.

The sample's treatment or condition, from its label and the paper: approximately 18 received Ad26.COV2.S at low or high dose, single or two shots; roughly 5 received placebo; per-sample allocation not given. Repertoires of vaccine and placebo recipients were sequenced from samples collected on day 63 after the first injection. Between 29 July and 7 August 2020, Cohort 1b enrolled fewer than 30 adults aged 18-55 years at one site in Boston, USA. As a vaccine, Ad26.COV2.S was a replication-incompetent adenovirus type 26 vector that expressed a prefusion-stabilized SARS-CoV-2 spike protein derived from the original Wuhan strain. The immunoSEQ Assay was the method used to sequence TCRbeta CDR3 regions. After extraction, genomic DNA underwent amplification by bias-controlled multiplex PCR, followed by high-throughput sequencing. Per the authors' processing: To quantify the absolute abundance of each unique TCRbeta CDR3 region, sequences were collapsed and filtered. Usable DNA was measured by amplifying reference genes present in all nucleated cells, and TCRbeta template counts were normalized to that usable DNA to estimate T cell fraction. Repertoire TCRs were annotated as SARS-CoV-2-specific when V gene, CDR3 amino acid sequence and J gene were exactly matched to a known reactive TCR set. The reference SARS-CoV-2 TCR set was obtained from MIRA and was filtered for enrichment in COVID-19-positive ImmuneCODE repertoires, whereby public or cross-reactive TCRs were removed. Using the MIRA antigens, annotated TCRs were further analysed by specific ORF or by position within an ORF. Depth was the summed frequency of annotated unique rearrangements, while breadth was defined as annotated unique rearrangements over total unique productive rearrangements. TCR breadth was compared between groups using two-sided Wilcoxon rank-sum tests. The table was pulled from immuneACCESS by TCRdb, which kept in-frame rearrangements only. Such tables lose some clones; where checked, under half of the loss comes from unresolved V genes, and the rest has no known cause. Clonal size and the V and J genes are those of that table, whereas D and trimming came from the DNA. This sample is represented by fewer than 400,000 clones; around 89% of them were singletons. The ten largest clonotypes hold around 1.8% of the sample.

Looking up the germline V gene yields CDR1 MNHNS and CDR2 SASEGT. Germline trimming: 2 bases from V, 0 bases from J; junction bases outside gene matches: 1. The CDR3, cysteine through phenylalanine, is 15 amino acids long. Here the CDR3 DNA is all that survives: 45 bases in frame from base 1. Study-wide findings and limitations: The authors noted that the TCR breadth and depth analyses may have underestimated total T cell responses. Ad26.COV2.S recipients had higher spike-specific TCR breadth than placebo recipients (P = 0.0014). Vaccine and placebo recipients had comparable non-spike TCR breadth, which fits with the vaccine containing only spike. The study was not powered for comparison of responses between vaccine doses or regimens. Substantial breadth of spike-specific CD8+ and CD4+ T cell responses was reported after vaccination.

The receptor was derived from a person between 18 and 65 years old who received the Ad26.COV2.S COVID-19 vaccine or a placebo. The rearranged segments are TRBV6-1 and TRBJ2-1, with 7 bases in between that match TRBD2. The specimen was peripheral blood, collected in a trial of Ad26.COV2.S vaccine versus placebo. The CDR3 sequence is CASSELAGSYNEQFF. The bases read TGTGCCAGCAGTGAATTAGCGGGCTCCTACAATGAGCAGTTCTTC.